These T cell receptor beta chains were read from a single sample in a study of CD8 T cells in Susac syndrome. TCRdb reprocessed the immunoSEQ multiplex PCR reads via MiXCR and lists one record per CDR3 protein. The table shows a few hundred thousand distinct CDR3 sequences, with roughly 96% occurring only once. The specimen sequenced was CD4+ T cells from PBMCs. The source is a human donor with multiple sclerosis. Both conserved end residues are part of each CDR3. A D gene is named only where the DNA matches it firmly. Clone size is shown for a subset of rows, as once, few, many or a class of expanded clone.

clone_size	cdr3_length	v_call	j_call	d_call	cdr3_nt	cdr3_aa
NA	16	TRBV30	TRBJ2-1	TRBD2	TGTGCCTGGAGTGCTGGACTAGCGGGCTCCTACAATGAGCAGTTCTTC	CAWSAGLAGSYNEQFF
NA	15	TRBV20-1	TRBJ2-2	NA	TGCAGTGCTAGAGGCAGCCCCGCGAACACCGGGGAGCTGTTTTTT	CSARGSPANTGELFF
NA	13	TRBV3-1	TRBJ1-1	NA	TGTGCCAGCAGCCAAAGGACAGTCTATGAAGCTTTCTTT	CASSQRTVYEAFF
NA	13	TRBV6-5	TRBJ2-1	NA	TGTGCCAGCGTGAGGGGGGATACGGGTGAGCAGTTCTTC	CASVRGDTGEQFF
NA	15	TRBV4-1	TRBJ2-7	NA	TGCGCCAGCAGCCAGCCCCGGTGGGGTTCCTACGAGCAGTACTTC	CASSQPRWGSYEQYF
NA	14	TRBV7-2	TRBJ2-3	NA	TGTGCCAGCAGATTCCGCCGGGGTACAGATACGCAGTATTTT	CASRFRRGTDTQYF
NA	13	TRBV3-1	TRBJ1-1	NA	TGTGCCAGCAGCCAAGATTCCCCCACTGAAGCTTTCTTT	CASSQDSPTEAFF
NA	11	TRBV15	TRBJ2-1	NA	TGTGCCACCAATGCGTACAATGAGCAGTTCTTC	CATNAYNEQFF
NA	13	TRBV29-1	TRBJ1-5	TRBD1	TGCAGCGTTGGGACAGGGTGGGAACAGCCCCAGCATTTT	CSVGTGWEQPQHF
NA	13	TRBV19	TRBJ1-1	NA	TGTGCCAGTAGTATAGACTGGCGCACTGAAGCTTTCTTT	CASSIDWRTEAFF
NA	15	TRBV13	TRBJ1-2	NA	TGTGCCAGCAGCTTAGCAGGACAACCCCCCTATGGCTACACCTTC	CASSLAGQPPYGYTF
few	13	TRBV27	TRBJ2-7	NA	TGTGCCAGCAGTTTCAGGGACTCGTACGAGCAGTACTTC	CASSFRDSYEQYF
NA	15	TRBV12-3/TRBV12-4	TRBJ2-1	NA	TGTGCCAGCAGTTTTGCAGGGGCGAGCTACAATGAGCAGTTCTTC	CASSFAGASYNEQFF
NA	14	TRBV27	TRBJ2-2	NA	TGTGCCAGCAGAATTCTCCAGGGTCCCGGGGAGCTGTTTTTT	CASRILQGPGELFF
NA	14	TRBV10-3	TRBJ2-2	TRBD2	TGTGCCATCAGAACTAGCGTCAACACCGGGGAGCTGTTTTTT	CAIRTSVNTGELFF